What follows are 23 T cell receptor beta chains derived from one specimen sequenced in a study of blood T cell repertoires in COVID-19. Measured with immunoSEQ multiplex PCR; TCRdb has only the in-frame clones, and not every one. In the table there are about 260,000 clones, over 75% of which are singletons. Sequenced sample: peripheral blood. Receptors were obtained from a human donor in a cohort sampled during active COVID-19.

CDR3 coding DNA: TGTGCCACCAGCAGAGATGGAACAGGGGTGGACGAGCAGTACTTC. It codes for CATSRDGTGVDEQYF. This chain uses TRBV15 with TRBJ2-7; 7 bases align to TRBD1. The junction had 7 bases not matched to a gene; V was cut back by 0 bases and J by 5 bases. Germline lookup yields CDR1 LNHNV and CDR2 YYDKDF (reference sequence). This CDR3 contains 15 residues.

V usage is TRBV4-3 and J usage is TRBJ2-7, with 10 nucleotides matching TRBD2. This CDR3 spans 15 amino acids. J gave up 6 bases and V 0 bases, and 5 bases lay outside the gene matches. Germline CDR1 LGHNA, CDR2 YSLEER. Written as DNA, the CDR3 is TGCGCCAGCAGCCAAGATAGCGGGGGGCGCGGCGAGCAGTACTTC. Amino acids: CASSQDSGGRGEQYF.

The chain links TRBV10-3 to TRBJ2-7; 7 bases map to TRBD1. Trimming at V came to 3 bases and at J to 2 bases, leaving 4 bases not matched to a gene. Germline values: CDR1 ENHRY, CDR2 SYGVKD. This CDR3 comprises 14 residues. DNA of the CDR3: TGTGCCATCAGTGAAGGGGACAGCCCCTACGAGCAGTACTTC. Protein: CAISEGDSPYEQYF.

This rearrangement joins TRBV27 to TRBJ1-2; 9 bases line up with TRBD1. The V segment lost 5 bases and the J segment 2 bases; nucleotides outside the gene matches: 3. The CDR3 has 14 residues. CDR1 and CDR2 from the germline V gene are MNHEY and SMNVEV (reference sequence). CDR3 protein: CASSPGQGNYGYTF. The DNA of the CDR3 is TGTGCCAGCAGTCCAGGACAGGGGAACTATGGCTACACCTTC.

The genes are TRBV3-1 (or the pseudogene TRBV3-2) and TRBJ2-7; no firm D call. Trimming left V 4 bases short and J 3 bases short, with 10 bases between. This CDR3 is built from 13 residues. The germline gives CDR1 LGHDT, CDR2 YNNKEL (reference sequence). CDR3 sequence (DNA): TGTGCCAGCAGCCTCCGGGTTAACTACGAGCAGTACTTC. This encodes CASSLRVNYEQYF.

The chain links TRBV5-1 to TRBJ2-3, with TRBD2 identical over 9 bases. V shed 3 bases and J 3 bases; nucleotides not matched to a gene: 23. CDR3 length: 21 amino acids. Germline lookup yields CDR1 SGHRS and CDR2 YFSETQ. This CDR3 reads CASSWGGQTLTQRGATDTQYF. The CDR3 nucleotides are TGCGCCAGCAGCTGGGGGGGACAGACACTTACCCAGCGGGGGGCTACAGATACGCAGTATTTT.

The J gene is TRBJ1-6, the V gene TRBV7-2; D ambiguous. Germline CDR1 reads SGHTA; CDR2 reads FQGNSA. The CDR3 is 14 amino acids. V gave up 1 base and J gave up 6 bases, with 7 bases separating them. Written as DNA, the CDR3 is TGTGCCAGCAGCTTAGGCCAGATTAATTCACCCCTCCACTTT. It translates to CASSLGQINSPLHF.

The chain couples TRBV25-1 to TRBJ2-2; D gene ambiguous. Germline V lookup: CDR1 MGHDK, CDR2 SYGVNS. V lost 4 bases and J 6 bases, leaving 6 bases between the germline ends. This CDR3 is 12 amino acids long. The CDR3 loop reads CASSAGPGELFF. The CDR3 region has the DNA TGTGCCAGCAGTGCGGGTCCCGGGGAGCTGTTTTTT.

V gene TRBV5-1 combines with J gene TRBJ1-1, with unresolved D. V dropped 0 bases and J dropped 1 base, with 10 bases sitting between them. CDR1 and CDR2 from the germline V gene are SGHRS and YFSETQ. The CDR3 extends over 15 amino acids. The CDR3 sequence is CASSLATFGNTEAFF. The CDR3 DNA sequence: TGCGCCAGCAGCTTGGCCACATTTGGGAACACTGAAGCTTTCTTT. The whole variable domain, filled in from reference TRBV5-1 and TRBJ1-1, reads KAGVTQTPRYLIKTRGQQVTLSCSPISGHRSVSWYQQTPGQGLQFLFEYFSETQRNKGNFPGRFSGRQFSNSRSEMNVSTLELGDSALYLCASSLATFGNTEAFFGQGTRLTVV.

The J gene is TRBJ2-2, the V gene TRBV15; 8 bases agree with TRBD2. This CDR3 is built from 18 residues. Germline values: CDR1 LNHNV, CDR2 YYDKDF (reference sequence). Losses at the gene ends were 4 bases for V and 6 bases for J; bases not matched to a gene: 16. DNA of the CDR3: TGTGCCACCAGCAAACTCTTCGAGTCGCGGGAGGAAGCCGGGGAGCTGTTTTTT. It specifies CATSKLFESREEAGELFF. The full variable domain, rest sourced from reference TRBV15 and TRBJ2-2, is DAMVIQNPRYQVTQFGKPVTLSCSQTLNHNVMYWYQQKSSQAPKLLFHYYDKDFNNEADTPDNFQSRRPNTSFCFLDIRSPGLGDTAMYLCATSKLFESREEAGELFFGEGSRLTVL.

V is TRBV27 and J is TRBJ2-5, with 12 bases aligning to TRBD2. Trimming removed 6 bases from V and 4 bases from J; junction bases left unmatched: 9. CDR1 is MNHEY, CDR2 SMNVEV, per germline (reference sequence). The CDR3 has 16 residues. CDR3 amino acids: CASRGGLGLAGETQYF. Here the CDR3 DNA reads TGTGCCAGCAGGGGGGGGCTGGGACTAGCGGGAGAGACCCAGTACTTC.

The chain has TRBV7-9 and TRBJ1-1, with D possibly TRBD1 on 5 matching bases. The CDR3 loop spans 14 amino acids. Germline values: CDR1 SEHNR, CDR2 FQNEAQ (reference sequence). V was trimmed by 3 bases and J by 0 bases, leaving 8 bases between them. CDR3 bases: TGTGCCAGCAGCTTCGGACAAGTGAACACTGAAGCTTTCTTT. Protein: CASSFGQVNTEAFF. The full variable domain, completed using reference TRBV7-9 and TRBJ1-1, is DTGVSQNPRHKITKRGQNVTFRCDPISEHNRLYWYRQTLGQGPEFLTYFQNEAQLEKSRLLSDRFSAERPKGSFSTLEIQRTEQGDSAMYLCASSFGQVNTEAFFGQGTRLTVV.

The chain links TRBV9 to TRBJ1-3; tentative D call: TRBD1 (5 bases). The CDR3 loop spans 15 amino acids. Trimming took off 0 bases at V and 4 bases at J, with 11 bases between the two ends. The germline gives CDR1 SGDLS, CDR2 YYNGEE. The CDR3 sequence: CASSVVGGVGNTIYF. The CDR3, as DNA: TGTGCCAGCAGCGTAGTCGGAGGGGTCGGAAACACCATATATTTT.

This chain links TRBV28 with TRBJ2-1, with 8 bases identical to TRBD1. Trimming at V came to 5 bases and at J to 3 bases, leaving 6 bases not matched to a gene. Germline assignment: CDR1 MDHEN and CDR2 SYDVKM. The CDR3 length is 15 residues. The CDR3 protein is CASSPGTGHYNEQFF. The DNA of the CDR3 is TGTGCCAGCAGTCCCGGGACAGGACACTACAATGAGCAGTTCTTC.

The V gene is TRBV2, the J gene TRBJ2-5, with a tentative D call TRBD2 (5 bases). From germline, CDR1 is SNHLY and CDR2 FYNNEI. CDR3 length equals 14 residues. Trimming stripped 7 bases from V and 4 bases from J, with 16 bases between. CDR3 amino acids: CASTREGIRETQYF. The CDR3 nucleotides read TGTGCCAGCACCCGGGAAGGTATACGAGAGACCCAGTACTTC. The full variable domain, rest sourced from reference TRBV2 and TRBJ2-5, is EPEVTQTPSHQVTQMGQEVILRCVPISNHLYFYWYRQILGQKVEFLVSFYNNEISEKSEIFDDQFSVERPDGSNFTLKIRSTKLEDSAMYFCASTREGIRETQYFGPGTRLLVL.

V is TRBV3-1 (or the pseudogene TRBV3-2) and J is TRBJ2-3; 10 bases fit TRBD2. The CDR3 runs to 16 residues. CDR1 and CDR2 (germline): LGHDT, YNNKEL (reference sequence). Unmatched junction bases numbered 9, after V lost 5 bases and J lost 4 bases. As DNA, the CDR3 is TGTGCCAGCAGCTTGCGGACTAGCGGTCGTTCAGATACGCAGTATTTT. Amino acids: CASSLRTSGRSDTQYF.

The rearrangement uses TRBV6-6 and TRBJ1-2; D perhaps matches TRBD1 (5 bases). The CDR3 sequence is 12 residues long. Trimming removed 7 bases from V and 6 bases from J, with 12 bases in between. CDR1 and CDR2 (germline): MNHNY, SVGAGI (reference sequence). DNA of the CDR3: TGTGCCAGCACTCCAGGGTCCCATGGCTACACCTTC. Protein: CASTPGSHGYTF.

The chain carries TRBV6-5 and TRBJ2-7; 9 nucleotides agree with TRBD2. The V gene's germline CDR1 is MNHEY and CDR2 SVGAGI. With V trimmed by 0 bases and J by 1 base, 4 bases remained unmatched. The CDR3 has 16 residues. CDR3 coding DNA: TGTGCCAGCAGTTACTCGATGGGACTAGCTTCCTACGAGCAGTACTTC. Its translation is CASSYSMGLASYEQYF.

V usage is TRBV18 and J usage is TRBJ1-5, with 8 bases identical to TRBD1. Trimming cost V 5 bases and J 0 bases; bases outside gene matches: 6. This CDR3 contains 16 residues. Per the germline V gene, CDR1 is KGHSH and CDR2 is LQKENI. The CDR3 loop reads CASSSTGATSNQPQHF. CDR3 sequence (DNA): TGTGCCAGCTCATCGACAGGGGCAACTAGCAATCAGCCCCAGCATTTT.

For the CDR3, the DNA is TGTGCCAGCATCCGTGCGGGAGGGGACTACGAGCAGTACTTC. Its translation is CASIRAGGDYEQYF. The V gene is TRBV28, the J gene TRBJ2-7, with 9 bases matching TRBD2. The CDR3 covers 14 residues. J lost 3 bases, V lost 7 bases, and 7 bases had no gene match. CDR1 is MDHEN and CDR2 is SYDVKM in the germline V gene. Supplemented by reference TRBV28 and TRBJ2-7, the full variable domain reads DVKVTQSSRYLVKRTGEKVFLECVQDMDHENMFWYRQDPGLGLRLIYFSYDVKMKEKGDIPEGYSVSREKKERFSLILESASTNQTSMYLCASIRAGGDYEQYFGPGTRLTVT.

The rearrangement links TRBV3-1 (or the pseudogene TRBV3-2) to TRBJ1-1; D remains ambiguous. Germline loops: CDR1 LGHDT, CDR2 YNNKEL (reference sequence). Trimming pared 5 bases from V and 3 bases from J, leaving 13 bases between. This CDR3 has 14 residues. In DNA form, the CDR3 reads TGTGCCAGCAGCGACTGGTCGGGAGACACTGAAGCTTTCTTT. Its protein is CASSDWSGDTEAFF.

The rearrangement links TRBV2 to TRBJ2-2, with D tentatively TRBD1 (5 bases). The CDR3 has 13 amino acids. Trimming took 7 bases from V and 0 from J, leaving 6 bases between them. Germline CDR1 is SNHLY and CDR2 is FYNNEI. The DNA of the CDR3 is TGTGCCAGCACCAGGGCGAACACCGGGGAGCTGTTTTTT. Its translation is CASTRANTGELFF.

The genes are TRBV7-2 and TRBJ2-7; D may be TRBD1 (6 bases). The germline V gene encodes CDR1 SGHTA and CDR2 FQGNSA. CDR3 length: 13 residues. V was shortened by 6 bases and J by 6 bases, with 15 bases between the two germline ends. The CDR3, as DNA: TGTGCCAGCAGGCCAACAGGGTATAGCGAGCAGTACTTC. Translating it yields CASRPTGYSEQYF.